This is a list of T cell receptor beta chains from one sample in a study of response to subunit inactivated influenza vaccine. Using its own MiXCR run on the RT-PCR reads, TCRdb lists one record per CDR3 protein. This repertoire shows about 500,000 distinct CDR3 sequences, 16% found once; its top ten account for 3%. This material consisted of CD4+ T cells sorted from PBMCs, taken less than 30 months after vaccination. Receptor source: a man between 45 and 75 years old who received an inactivated influenza vaccine. CDR3s include the opening cysteine and the closing phenylalanine or tryptophan. The order of the fields is J gene, V gene, D gene, clone size, CDR3 DNA, CDR3 protein. D genes are given only for firm matches. Clone size is stated in some rows and not others, as once, few, many or a class when expanded.

J gene: TRBJ2-3; V gene: TRBV15; D gene: NA; clone size: few; CDR3 DNA: TGTGCCACCAGCCCCGAAACGAGGGCAGGAACGCAGTATTTT; CDR3 protein: CATSPETRAGTQYF
J gene: TRBJ1-6; V gene: TRBV5-5; D gene: NA; clone size: many; CDR3 DNA: TGTGCCAGCAGCTTGGACGCCAGGGGTAGTTCACCCCTCCACTTT; CDR3 protein: CASSLDARGSSPLHF
J gene: TRBJ2-5; V gene: TRBV12-3/TRBV12-4; D gene: NA; clone size: few; CDR3 DNA: TGTGCCAGCAGTTTAAATGGCGGCGGTCCTGGCCAAGAGACCCAGTACTTC; CDR3 protein: CASSLNGGGPGQETQYF
J gene: TRBJ2-2; V gene: TRBV20-1; D gene: TRBD1; clone size: many; CDR3 DNA: TGCAGTGCTAGCTCGGGACAGACGAACACCGGGGAGCTGTTTTTT; CDR3 protein: CSASSGQTNTGELFF
J gene: TRBJ2-1; V gene: TRBV19; D gene: TRBD1; clone size: few; CDR3 DNA: TGTGCCAGTGCCCCGGGACAGGGTAGGCTCAATGAGCAGTTCTTC; CDR3 protein: CASAPGQGRLNEQFF
J gene: TRBJ2-6; V gene: TRBV30; D gene: NA; clone size: NA; CDR3 DNA: TGTGCCTGGAGCCGAGGACAACCAGGGGCCAACGTCCTGACTTTC; CDR3 protein: CAWSRGQPGANVLTF
J gene: TRBJ2-2; V gene: TRBV9; D gene: TRBD1; clone size: once; CDR3 DNA: TGTGCCAGGAGCGTGGGACAGGGGCTGGCCGGGGAGCTGTTTTTT; CDR3 protein: CARSVGQGLAGELFF
J gene: TRBJ2-7; V gene: TRBV7-8; D gene: NA; clone size: NA; CDR3 DNA: TGTGCCAGCACCCACATAAAGGCCACCTATGAGCAGTACTTC; CDR3 protein: CASTHIKATYEQYF
J gene: TRBJ2-7; V gene: TRBV29-1; D gene: NA; clone size: few; CDR3 DNA: TGCAGCGTTGGGGGCAGGGCCTTCTCGGGCGAGCAGTACTTC; CDR3 protein: CSVGGRAFSGEQYF
J gene: TRBJ2-1; V gene: TRBV7-2; D gene: NA; clone size: NA; CDR3 DNA: TGTGCCAGCAGCCCCGTTGGGGGGGGGCACGATGAGCAGTTCTTC; CDR3 protein: CASSPVGGGHDEQFF
J gene: TRBJ2-1; V gene: TRBV2; D gene: TRBD2; clone size: NA; CDR3 DNA: TGTGCCAGCAGTCCGACTAGCGGGGGAGGGAATGAGCAGTTCTTC; CDR3 protein: CASSPTSGGGNEQFF
J gene: TRBJ2-7; V gene: TRBV20-1; D gene: NA; clone size: few; CDR3 DNA: TGCAGTGCCCTCCTCGTCAGGTCCTCCTACGAGCAGTACTTC; CDR3 protein: CSALLVRSSYEQYF
J gene: TRBJ1-1; V gene: TRBV9; D gene: TRBD1; clone size: NA; CDR3 DNA: TGTGCCAGCGGCGTATTCGACAGGGGGGCCCCTGAAGCTTTCTTT; CDR3 protein: CASGVFDRGAPEAFF
J gene: TRBJ2-1; V gene: TRBV5-1; D gene: TRBD1; clone size: NA; CDR3 DNA: TGCGCCAGCAGCGGGCTGGGACAGGGATACAATGAGCAGTTCTTC; CDR3 protein: CASSGLGQGYNEQFF
J gene: TRBJ2-2; V gene: TRBV6-1; D gene: NA; clone size: many; CDR3 DNA: TGTGCCAGCAGTGGACCGAACACCGGGGAGCTGTTTTTT; CDR3 protein: CASSGPNTGELFF
J gene: TRBJ1-1; V gene: TRBV3-1; D gene: NA; clone size: many; CDR3 DNA: TGTGCCAGCAGCCAAGCCGCTGAAGCTTTCTTT; CDR3 protein: CASSQAAEAFF
J gene: TRBJ2-7; V gene: TRBV2; D gene: NA; clone size: NA; CDR3 DNA: TGTGCCAGCAGCCGATCAGGGGTCTACGAGCAGTACTTC; CDR3 protein: CASSRSGVYEQYF
J gene: TRBJ2-2; V gene: TRBV7-7; D gene: NA; clone size: NA; CDR3 DNA: TGTGCCAGCAGCTCCAAAGCCGGGCCTCTGGGAACCGGGGAGCTGTTTTTT; CDR3 protein: CASSSKAGPLGTGELFF
J gene: TRBJ2-1; V gene: TRBV7-6; D gene: NA; clone size: few; CDR3 DNA: TGTGCCAGCAGCTTAAAGGCTGAGCAGTTCTTC; CDR3 protein: CASSLKAEQFF
J gene: TRBJ2-5; V gene: TRBV3-1; D gene: TRBD2; clone size: few; CDR3 DNA: TGTGCCAGCAAGTTAGCGGGGCTTCAAGAGACCCAGTACTTC; CDR3 protein: CASKLAGLQETQYF